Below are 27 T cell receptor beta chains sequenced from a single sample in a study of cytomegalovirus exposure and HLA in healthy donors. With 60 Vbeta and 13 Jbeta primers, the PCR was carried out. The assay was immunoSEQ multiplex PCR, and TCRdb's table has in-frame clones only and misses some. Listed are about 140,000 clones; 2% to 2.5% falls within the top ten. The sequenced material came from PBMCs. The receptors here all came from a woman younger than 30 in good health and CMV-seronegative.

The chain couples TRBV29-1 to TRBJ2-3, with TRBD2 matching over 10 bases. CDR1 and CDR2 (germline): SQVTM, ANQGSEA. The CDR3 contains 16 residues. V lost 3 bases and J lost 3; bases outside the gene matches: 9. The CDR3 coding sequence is TGCAGCGTTGACGGGGGTAGCGGGAGGCCGACAGATACGCAGTATTTT. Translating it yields CSVDGGSGRPTDTQYF.

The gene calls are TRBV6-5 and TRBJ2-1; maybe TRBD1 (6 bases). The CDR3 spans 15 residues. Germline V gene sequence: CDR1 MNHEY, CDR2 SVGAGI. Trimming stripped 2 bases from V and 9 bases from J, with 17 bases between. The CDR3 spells CASSYGEHRVGEQFF. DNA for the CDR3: TGTGCCAGCAGTTACGGAGAACACAGGGTCGGTGAGCAGTTCTTC.

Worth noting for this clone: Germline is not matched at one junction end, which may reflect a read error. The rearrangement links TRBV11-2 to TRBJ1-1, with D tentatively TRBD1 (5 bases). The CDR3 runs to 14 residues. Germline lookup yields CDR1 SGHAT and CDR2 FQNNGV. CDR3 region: CAGSLTAGKAEAFF. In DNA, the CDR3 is TGTGCCGGCAGCTTGACAGCGGGGAAGGCTGAAGCTTTCTTT. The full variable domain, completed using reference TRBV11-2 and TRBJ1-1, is EAGVAQSPRYKIIEKRQSVAFWCNPISGHATLYWYQQILGQGPKLLIQFQNNGVVDDSQLPKDRFSAERLKGVDSTLKIQPAKLEDSAVYLCAGSLTAGKAEAFFGQGTRLTVV.

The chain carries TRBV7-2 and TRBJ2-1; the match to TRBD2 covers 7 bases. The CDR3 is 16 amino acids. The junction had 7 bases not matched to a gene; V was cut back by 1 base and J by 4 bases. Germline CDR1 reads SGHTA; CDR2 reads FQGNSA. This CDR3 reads CASSLEASGVYNEQFF. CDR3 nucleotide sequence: TGTGCCAGCAGCTTAGAGGCTAGCGGCGTTTACAATGAGCAGTTCTTC. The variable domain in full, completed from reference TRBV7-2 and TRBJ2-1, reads GAGVSQSPSNKVTEKGKDVELRCDPISGHTALYWYRQSLGQGLEFLIYFQGNSAPDKSGLPSDRFSAERTGGSVSTLTIQRTQQEDSAVYLCASSLEASGVYNEQFFGPGTRLTVL.

DNA for the CDR3: TGTGCCAGTAGTATACACAGGGGTCAGGAAGAGACCCAGTACTTC. It specifies CASSIHRGQEETQYF. The V gene is TRBV19, the J gene TRBJ2-5, with TRBD1 identical over 7 bases. V was pared by 2 bases and J by 3 bases, with 6 bases of the junction left unmatched. The CDR3 length is 15 residues. Germline V gives CDR1 LNHDA, CDR2 SQIVND (reference sequence).

CDR3 loop: CASSRSGSEQFF. The CDR3 region has the DNA TGTGCCAGCAGCCGTAGCGGGAGCGAGCAGTTCTTC. The genes are TRBV6-5 and TRBJ2-1; 9 bases fit TRBD2. The CDR3 has 12 residues. J lost 10 bases, V lost 6 bases, and 4 bases had no gene match. Germline assignment: CDR1 MNHEY and CDR2 SVGAGI.

The CDR3 nucleotides are TGTGCCAGCAGCTTAGCGGCAGCGGAAGCTTTCTTT. Its translation is CASSLAAAEAFF. This rearrangement joins TRBV7-2 to TRBJ1-1; D is unresolved. V lost 0 bases to trimming and J lost 8 bases, with 7 bases between them. CDR3 size: 12 residues. Per germline, CDR1 SGHTA and CDR2 FQGNSA.

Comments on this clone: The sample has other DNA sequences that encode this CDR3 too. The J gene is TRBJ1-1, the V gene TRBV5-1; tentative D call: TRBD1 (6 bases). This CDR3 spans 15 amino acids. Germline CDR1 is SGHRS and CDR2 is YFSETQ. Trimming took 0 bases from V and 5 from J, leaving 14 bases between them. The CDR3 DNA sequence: TGCGCCAGCAGCTTGGCCGTCAGGGGATCTACTGAAGCTTTCTTT. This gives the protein CASSLAVRGSTEAFF.

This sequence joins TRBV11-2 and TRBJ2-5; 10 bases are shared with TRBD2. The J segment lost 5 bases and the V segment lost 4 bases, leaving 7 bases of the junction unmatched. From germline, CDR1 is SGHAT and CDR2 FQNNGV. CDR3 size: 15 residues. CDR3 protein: CASSSLGSGRETQYF. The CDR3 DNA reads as TGTGCCAGCAGCTCCCTGGGTAGCGGGAGGGAGACCCAGTACTTC.

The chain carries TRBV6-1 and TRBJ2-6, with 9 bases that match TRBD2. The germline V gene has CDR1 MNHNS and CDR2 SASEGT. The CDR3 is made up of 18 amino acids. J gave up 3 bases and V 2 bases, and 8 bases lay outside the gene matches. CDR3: CASSETLAGTVGANVLTF. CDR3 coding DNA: TGTGCCAGCAGTGAAACCCTAGCGGGGACGGTTGGGGCCAACGTCCTGACTTTC.

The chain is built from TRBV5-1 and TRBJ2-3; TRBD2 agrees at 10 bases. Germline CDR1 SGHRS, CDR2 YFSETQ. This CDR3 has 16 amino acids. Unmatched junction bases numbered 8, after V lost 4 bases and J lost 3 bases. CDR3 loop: CASSPIGLAVTDTQYF. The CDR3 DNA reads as TGCGCCAGCAGCCCCATTGGACTAGCGGTTACAGATACGCAGTATTTT.

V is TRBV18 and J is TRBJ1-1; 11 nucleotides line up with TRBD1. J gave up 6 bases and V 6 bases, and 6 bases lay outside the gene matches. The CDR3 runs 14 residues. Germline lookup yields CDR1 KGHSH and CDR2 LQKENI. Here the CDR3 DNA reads TGTGCCAGCTCTCTCCGGGACAGGGGGGCTGAAGCTTTCTTT. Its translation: CASSLRDRGAEAFF. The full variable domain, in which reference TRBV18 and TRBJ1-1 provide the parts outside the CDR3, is NAGVMQNPRHLVRRRGQEARLRCSPMKGHSHVYWYRQLPEEGLKFMVYLQKENIIDESGMPKERFSAEFPKEGPSILRIQQVVRGDSAAYFCASSLRDRGAEAFFGQGTRLTVV.

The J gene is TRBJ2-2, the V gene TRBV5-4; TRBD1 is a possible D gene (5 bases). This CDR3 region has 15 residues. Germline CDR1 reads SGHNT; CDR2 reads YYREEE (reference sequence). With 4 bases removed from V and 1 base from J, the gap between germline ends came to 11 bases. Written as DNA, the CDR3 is TGTGCCAGCAGCCCTGACAGTCGGAACACCGGGGAGCTGTTTTTT. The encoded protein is CASSPDSRNTGELFF.

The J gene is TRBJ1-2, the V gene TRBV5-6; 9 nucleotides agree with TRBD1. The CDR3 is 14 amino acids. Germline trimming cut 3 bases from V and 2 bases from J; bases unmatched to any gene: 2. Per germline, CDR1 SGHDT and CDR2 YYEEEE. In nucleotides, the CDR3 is TGTGCCAGCAGCTCGGGACAGGGAAACTATGGCTACACCTTC. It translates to CASSSGQGNYGYTF.

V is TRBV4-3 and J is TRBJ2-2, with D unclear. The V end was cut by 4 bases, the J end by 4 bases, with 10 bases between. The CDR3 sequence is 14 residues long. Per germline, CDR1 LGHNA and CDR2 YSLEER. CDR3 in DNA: TGCGCCAGCAGCCGTAGTCCGCTCACCGGGGAGCTGTTTTTT. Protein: CASSRSPLTGELFF.

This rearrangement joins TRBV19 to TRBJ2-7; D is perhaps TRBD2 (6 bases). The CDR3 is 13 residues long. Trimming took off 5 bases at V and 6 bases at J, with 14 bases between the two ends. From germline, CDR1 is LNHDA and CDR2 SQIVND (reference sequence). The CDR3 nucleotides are TGTGCCAGTAGTCTCTCGGGAGCTTTCGAGCAGTACTTC. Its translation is CASSLSGAFEQYF.

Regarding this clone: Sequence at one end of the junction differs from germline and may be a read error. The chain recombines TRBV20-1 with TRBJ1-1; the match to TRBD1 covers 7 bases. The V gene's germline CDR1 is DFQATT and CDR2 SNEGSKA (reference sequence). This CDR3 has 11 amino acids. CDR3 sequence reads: CSASGDSHTTF. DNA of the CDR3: TGCAGTGCTAGCGGGGACAGCCATACCACTTTT.

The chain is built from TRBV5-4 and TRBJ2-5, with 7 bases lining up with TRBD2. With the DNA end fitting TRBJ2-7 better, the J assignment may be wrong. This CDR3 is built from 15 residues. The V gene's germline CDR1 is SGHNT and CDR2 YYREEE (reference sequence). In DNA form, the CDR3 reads TGTGCCAGCAGCTTGTCTGCGGGAGATGGCTACGAGCAGTACTTC. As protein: CASSLSAGDGYEQYF.

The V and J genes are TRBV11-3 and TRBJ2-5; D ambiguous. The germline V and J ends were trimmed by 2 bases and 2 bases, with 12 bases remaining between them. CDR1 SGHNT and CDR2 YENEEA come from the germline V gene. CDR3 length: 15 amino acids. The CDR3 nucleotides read TGTGCCAGCAGCTTACAAGGTGGGCGTCAAGAGACCCAGTACTTC. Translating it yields CASSLQGGRQETQYF. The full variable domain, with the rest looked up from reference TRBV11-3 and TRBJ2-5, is EAGVVQSPRYKIIEKKQPVAFWCNPISGHNTLYWYLQNLGQGPELLIRYENEEAVDDSQLPKDRFSAERLKGVDSTLKIQPAELGDSAVYLCASSLQGGRQETQYFGPGTRLLVL.

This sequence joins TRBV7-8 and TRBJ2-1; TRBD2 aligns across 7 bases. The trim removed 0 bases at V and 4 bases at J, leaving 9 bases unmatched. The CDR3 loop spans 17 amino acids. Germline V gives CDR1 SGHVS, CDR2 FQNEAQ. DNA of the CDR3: TGTGCCAGCAGCTTAGCACCTTCGCGGGAGTCTTACAATGAGCAGTTCTTC. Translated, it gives CASSLAPSRESYNEQFF.

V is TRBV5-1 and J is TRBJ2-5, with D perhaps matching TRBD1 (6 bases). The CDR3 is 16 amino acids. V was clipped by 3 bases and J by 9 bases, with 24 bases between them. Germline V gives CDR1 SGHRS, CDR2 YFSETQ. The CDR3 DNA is TGCGCCAGCAGCTGGGACACGAGACTACCGCAAGCGGCCCAGTACTTC. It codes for CASSWDTRLPQAAQYF.

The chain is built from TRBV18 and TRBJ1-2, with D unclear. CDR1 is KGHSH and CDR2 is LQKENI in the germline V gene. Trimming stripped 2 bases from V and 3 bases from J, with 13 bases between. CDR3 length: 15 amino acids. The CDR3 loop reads CASSPFDISYYGYTF. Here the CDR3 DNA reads TGTGCCAGCTCACCATTCGACATATCTTACTATGGCTACACCTTC.

CDR3 nucleotide sequence: TGCAGCGTTGGCACTCTCCTGTCGGAGACCCAGTACTTC. Residues: CSVGTLLSETQYF. The chain recombines TRBV29-1 with TRBJ2-5; unclear D gene. This CDR3 has 13 residues. V was shortened by 4 bases and J by 5 bases, with 14 bases between the two germline ends. Looked up from germline, CDR1 is SQVTM and CDR2 is ANQGSEA.

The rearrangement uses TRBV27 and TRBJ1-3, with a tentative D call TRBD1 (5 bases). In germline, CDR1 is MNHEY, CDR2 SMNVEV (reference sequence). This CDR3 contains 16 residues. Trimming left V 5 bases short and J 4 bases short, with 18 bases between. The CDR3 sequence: CASSQTAYTPGNTIYF. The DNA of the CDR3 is TGTGCCAGCAGTCAGACAGCTTACACCCCCGGAAACACCATATATTTT.

This chain's CDR3 is CASALRSGVGDNEQFF. The DNA of the CDR3 is TGTGCTAGTGCCCTTCGGAGCGGGGTGGGGGACAATGAGCAGTTCTTC. The rearrangement uses TRBV12-5 and TRBJ2-1, with TRBD2 matching over 7 bases. The V and J ends lost 7 bases and 5 bases, in that order; junction bases with no gene match: 14. The germline V gene encodes CDR1 LGHNT and CDR2 FRNRAP. The CDR3 runs to 16 residues.

The CDR3: CASSPAAGGIHNEQFF. DNA for the CDR3: TGTGCCAGCAGCCCGGCAGCGGGAGGGATCCACAATGAGCAGTTCTTC. The chain couples TRBV7-3 to TRBJ2-1, with 10 bases lining up with TRBD2. The CDR3 extends over 16 amino acids. The trim removed 5 bases at V and 5 bases at J, leaving 9 bases unmatched. The V gene's germline CDR1 is SGHTA and CDR2 FQGTGA.

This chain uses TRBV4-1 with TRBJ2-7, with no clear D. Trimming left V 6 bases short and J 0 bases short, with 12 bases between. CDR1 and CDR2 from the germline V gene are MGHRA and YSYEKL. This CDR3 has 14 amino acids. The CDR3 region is CASRIVLSSYEQYF. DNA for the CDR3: TGCGCCAGCAGGATAGTCTTGAGCTCCTACGAGCAGTACTTC.